Included here is one T cell receptor beta chain sequence, with context. Its target is not known. A much larger clone lies a single base off, so this may be a read error. CDR1 is WSHSY and CDR2 is SAAADI in the germline V gene. The CDR3 runs to 14 residues. Library preparation for TCR beta used quantitative 5'-RACE with molecular barcodes. In TCRdb, the 5' RACE reads were re-called with MiXCR into one record per CDR3 protein. The sample has 180,000 or so distinct CDR3 sequences; around a tenth are singletons. The data stem from a study of CD8 T cells in ankylosing spondylitis. Study results and caveats: Significant enrichment of disease-linked clones was reportedly seen in matched ankylosing spondylitis synovial fluid. Several highly homologous variants made up a TCR beta motif, and this motif appeared characteristic of ankylosing spondylitis blood. Prior literature has documented some motif variants in synovial fluid and blood from reactive arthritis.

This clonotype was sampled from a male donor with ankylosing spondylitis or in good health (not recorded which). The rearrangement uses TRBV10-2 and TRBJ2-3; D ambiguous. Sequencing was done on a sample of blood, either unsorted or a sorted T cell fraction (not recorded which). The CDR3 coding sequence is TGCGTCAGCAGTGATTTCTATTTCACAGATACGCAGTATTTT. It specifies CVSSDFYFTDTQYF.